A selection of T cell receptor beta chains follows, all from one sample in a study of T cell responses to AZD1222 COVID-19 vaccine. The data were produced by immunoSEQ multiplex PCR, yet TCRdb's version contains in-frame clones alone and is incomplete. The sample holds around 110,000 clones, 70% to 90% seen once. The material sequenced was peripheral blood, taken on day 0 of AZD1222 vaccination. The receptors here all came from an adult in good health. CDR3s leave out the opening cysteine and the closing phenylalanine or tryptophan. A D gene is named only where the DNA matches it firmly.

CDR3aa | j_gene | d_gene | v_gene
ASSGPSGGEQY | TRBJ2-7 | - | TRBV5-1
ASSLFVAGGGETQY | TRBJ2-5 | TRBD2 | TRBV7-9
ASSNAPGQGNTEAF | TRBJ1-1 | TRBD1 | TRBV5-4
ASSPNRGHQPQH | TRBJ1-5 | TRBD1 | TRBV18
AWRASPGAQPQH | TRBJ1-5 | - | TRBV30
ASSLRGAGRYEQY | TRBJ2-7 | - | TRBV28
ASSEAAAYEQY | TRBJ2-7 | - | TRBV2
ASSLEAGTPYEQY | TRBJ2-7 | - | TRBV7-7
ASSAGRQGYEQY | TRBJ2-7 | - | TRBV18
ASSFRLDEQF | TRBJ2-1 | - | TRBV5-5
ASSPGRTTEAF | TRBJ1-1 | - | TRBV7-2
ASSQARGTGGYEQY | TRBJ2-7 | TRBD1 | TRBV4-3
ASSQEGGLSSYEQY | TRBJ2-7 | - | TRBV4-3
ASSEPSETDTQY | TRBJ2-3 | - | TRBV5-1
ASSYSRWVPYEQY | TRBJ2-7 | - | TRBV6-5
ASSPGQGVVDTQY | TRBJ2-3 | TRBD1 | TRBV7-6
ASSPERVAKNIQY | TRBJ2-4 | - | TRBV18
ATSLGTYGYT | TRBJ1-2 | - | TRBV15
ALREGSSGNTIY | TRBJ1-3 | - | TRBV7-9
ASRLDRSFGTEAF | TRBJ1-1 | - | TRBV27
ASSYSESGRFFNEQF | TRBJ2-1 | TRBD2 | TRBV6-2/TRBV6-3
ASSFEVNTEAF | TRBJ1-1 | - | TRBV9
ASTDPRAVYSNQPQH | TRBJ1-5 | - | TRBV19
ASSLGQGNTEAF | TRBJ1-1 | TRBD1 | TRBV11-3
ASSYGDRDNSPLH | TRBJ1-6 | TRBD1 | TRBV6-5
ASSSVTQRQPQH | TRBJ1-5 | - | TRBV28
ASSQELLHYEQY | TRBJ2-7 | - | TRBV3-1/TRBV3-2
ASRAGSNTEAF | TRBJ1-1 | - | TRBV12-3/TRBV12-4
ASRWGTGQETQY | TRBJ2-5 | TRBD1 | TRBV7-9
ASSLWKGAHNSPLH | TRBJ1-6 | TRBD1 | TRBV11-3
ASSLWTSYNEQF | TRBJ2-1 | TRBD2 | TRBV11-2
ASSRNQETQY | TRBJ2-5 | - | TRBV27
ASKEEYSNQPQH | TRBJ1-5 | - | TRBV28
ASSFFADTQY | TRBJ2-3 | - | TRBV7-2
ASSWGQGKAEAF | TRBJ1-1 | TRBD1 | TRBV5-1
ASSLDRTGELF | TRBJ2-2 | - | TRBV7-3
ASSPRTSDSQAF | TRBJ1-1 | - | TRBV9
ASRKTGGGDQPQH | TRBJ1-5 | TRBD1 | TRBV6-5
ASSSDPNTEAF | TRBJ1-1 | - | TRBV12-3/TRBV12-4
ARIDRVGRGDYGYT | TRBJ1-2 | TRBD1 | TRBV9
SVEDPGRYTEAF | TRBJ1-1 | - | TRBV29-1
ASSFSNQPQH | TRBJ1-5 | - | TRBV5-8
SVEAGTHTGELF | TRBJ2-2 | - | TRBV29-1
ASGPDTRQPQH | TRBJ1-5 | - | TRBV11-3
ASSLASTDTQY | TRBJ2-3 | - | TRBV6-4
ASSLGVGGRQPQH | TRBJ1-5 | TRBD1 | TRBV7-8
ASSIDRDQPQH | TRBJ1-5 | - | TRBV19
ASSYSHQNTEAF | TRBJ1-1 | - | TRBV6-5
ASRKEGGSNEQF | TRBJ2-1 | - | TRBV6-5
ASTFWASSYNEQF | TRBJ2-1 | - | TRBV5-5
ASSLTGFRDSPLH | TRBJ1-6 | - | TRBV18
ASSVGGHSTGELF | TRBJ2-2 | - | TRBV9
ASSINRGRGYEQY | TRBJ2-7 | - | TRBV14
ASSPGESSYNEQF | TRBJ2-1 | - | TRBV3-1/TRBV3-2